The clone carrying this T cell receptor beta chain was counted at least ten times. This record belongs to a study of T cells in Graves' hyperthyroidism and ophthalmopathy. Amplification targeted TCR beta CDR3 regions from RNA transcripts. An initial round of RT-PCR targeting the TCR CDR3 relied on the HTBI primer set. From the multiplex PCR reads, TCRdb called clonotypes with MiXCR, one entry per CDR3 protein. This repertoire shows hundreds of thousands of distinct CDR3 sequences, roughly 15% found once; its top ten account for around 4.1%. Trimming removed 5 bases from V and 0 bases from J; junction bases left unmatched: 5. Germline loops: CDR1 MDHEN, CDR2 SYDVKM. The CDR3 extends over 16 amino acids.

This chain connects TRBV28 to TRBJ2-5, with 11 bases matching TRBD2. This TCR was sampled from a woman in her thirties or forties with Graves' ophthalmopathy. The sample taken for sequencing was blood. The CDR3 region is CASSLRLAGYQETQYF. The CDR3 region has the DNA TGTGCCAGCAGTCTACGACTAGCGGGATACCAAGAGACCCAGTACTTC.